This T cell receptor beta chain was sequenced during a study of identifying expanded T cells in peripheral blood (dated by TCRdb to about 2019). Regarding the study in general: Separate aliquots of the same genomic DNA pool were sequenced to produce technical replicates, and four replicates were compared in pairs. The research as a whole found: Across all healthy-donor time intervals, the beta-binomial model significantly cut both the number of clones called differentially abundant and the false-positive rate. It was expected by the authors that biological variance in healthy repertoires might increase further over much longer intervals, such as months to years. Across all healthy donors, variance in clone template counts between approximately 2-week samples was found to increase significantly with total template count. The binomial model flagged around 1.3 differentially abundant clones between technical replicates, compared with about 17 over roughly 2 weeks and approximately 19 over approximately four weeks.

Looking up the germline V gene (reference sequence) yields CDR1 LNHDA and CDR2 SQIVND. The V end loses 5 bases and the J end loses 4 bases, and a stretch of 9 bases separates them. Reading from cysteine to phenylalanine, the CDR3 counts 13 amino acids. Only the CDR3 DNA stays, 39 bases, in frame from base 1. The immunoSEQ Assay, which relies on bias-controlled multiplex PCR amplification of genomic DNA, was used to profile TCRbeta CDR3 regions. Concerning the study's data processing: The absolute abundance of each unique TCRbeta CDR3 region was quantified after sequences were collapsed and filtered. Differential abundance was assessed using a binomial (Fisher-equivalent) model and a beta-binomial model in which time-dependent variance fitted from healthy donors was added. Any clone with fewer than 5 combined templates was excluded, and a clone was called differentially abundant if its Benjamini-Hochberg FDR was below 0.01. Using the form v = (b*log(k)+a)^2, the beta-binomial variance was modeled as a function of the total template count across the two samples. TCRdb re-hosts the immuneACCESS table, in-frame sequences only. Its copies lack some clones; in the studies checked, an unresolved V gene accounts for under half of them, and the cause for the rest is not known. For V, J and clone size, that table is used; D and trimming come from the DNA. Recorded for this sample are under 130,000 clones; roughly 89% of them occurred a single time. The ten largest clones take up 16% of the sample.

On this clone itself: Which antigen it targets is not known. No base quality information exists; no much larger clone differs at one position.

No immune events such as infections were documented for the healthy donors during the collection period. To calibrate time-dependent variance in a beta-binomial model of T-cell clone differential abundance, blood repertoires from healthy donors were used as a training cohort. The training cohort was composed of some ten healthy donors, 3 female and 7 male. The donors were between roughly 29 and 70 years old, with an average age of 43 years. Whole blood, obtained from a commercial supplier, was collected from each healthy donor at three time points spaced roughly 14 days apart. For immunosequencing, genomic DNA was extracted from whole blood that had not been sorted.

This receptor was obtained from a person aged 18-69 years in good health. Sample: blood. The V and J genes are TRBV19 and TRBJ1-5; the D region possibly corresponds to TRBD1 (6 bases align). Read as DNA, the sequence is TGTGCCAGTAGTCTCGGACAGAATCAGCCCCAGCATTTT. Its coded protein is CASSLGQNQPQHF.